Given below is one TCR beta chain in context. The V segment lost 4 bases and the J segment 7 bases; nucleotides outside the gene matches: 5. Germline CDR1 and CDR2: LNHDA and SQIVND (reference sequence). This CDR3 contains 15 residues. The data derive from a study of blood T cell repertoires in COVID-19. Study overall: The study drew acute and convalescent COVID-19 samples from the United States, Italy and Spain. T cells, B-cell-depleted T cells, or PBMCs supplied cDNA or gDNA.

Authors' data handling: Cell counts per sample came from amplifying reference gene primers. Only in-frame clones appear in the TCRdb table, and some are missing; sequencing was by immunoSEQ multiplex PCR. D and trimming come from the DNA, and the V and J calls and clone size come from that table. The table has 120,000 to 150,000 clones, 70% to 85% seen once. The source of this sequence is a human donor in a cohort sampled during active COVID-19. The chain carries TRBV19 and TRBJ2-5, with 14 positions matching TRBD2. The source material was peripheral blood. The CDR3 DNA reads as TGTGCCAGTAGTACCGGGACTAGCGGGGGAGGGACCCAGTACTTC. Translated: CASSTGTSGGGTQYF.